These T cell receptor beta chains were read from a single sample in a study of blood T cell repertoires in COVID-19. Sequencing was performed with immunoSEQ multiplex PCR; in TCRdb, only in-frame clones are kept and a portion is missing. This table holds approximately 280,000 clones, approximately 81% found once. Source material: PBMCs or T cells enriched from blood (not recorded which). All receptors come from a woman between 50 and 59 years old who had recovered from COVID-19. Each CDR3 is given with its conserved first and last residue. Each record gives: J gene, clone size, D gene, V gene, CDR3 DNA, CDR3 protein. The D gene is left open where the match is weak. Size values are once, few and many counts, or a class for expanded clones, and some rows have none.

TRBJ2-5 | NA | TRBD2 | TRBV12-3/TRBV12-4 | TGTGCCAGCAGTTTATTGGGGGGGGAGACCCAGTACTTC | CASSLLGGETQYF
TRBJ1-6 | NA | TRBD1 | TRBV5-1 | TGCGCCAGCAGAGTCGCGACAGGGGACAATTCACCCCTCCACTTT | CASRVATGDNSPLHF
TRBJ2-2 | NA | NA | TRBV7-9 | TGTGCCAGCAGCGGGCCGGGATCGAACACCGGGGAGCTGTTTTTT | CASSGPGSNTGELFF
TRBJ2-7 | NA | TRBD2 | TRBV7-2 | TGTGCCAGCAGCTCCGGACTAGCGCATTCCTACGAGCAGTACTTC | CASSSGLAHSYEQYF
TRBJ2-7 | NA | TRBD1 | TRBV29-1 | TGCAGCGTTGAAGAAGGGACAGGGCCTCCCTACGAGCAGTACTTC | CSVEEGTGPPYEQYF
TRBJ2-1 | NA | TRBD2 | TRBV10-1 | TGCGCCAGCAGTTTGAGCGGGAGGTCCCAGGCTGAGCAGTTCTTC | CASSLSGRSQAEQFF
TRBJ1-1 | NA | NA | TRBV18 | TGTGCCAGCTCATCAGACTTGGGTGAAGCTTTCTTT | CASSSDLGEAFF
TRBJ1-6 | NA | NA | TRBV6-2/TRBV6-3 | TGTGCCAGCAGTTCCGACAGTAATTCACCCCTCCACTTT | CASSSDSNSPLHF
TRBJ2-1 | NA | TRBD2 | TRBV18 | TGTGCCAGCTCACTTGGGACTAGCGGGAGTCGCATAATTGATGAGCAGTTCTTC | CASSLGTSGSRIIDEQFF
TRBJ2-7 | NA | TRBD2 | TRBV2 | TGTGCCAGCACCCACGGGGGGGCCTACGAGCCGTACTTC | CASTHGGAYEPYF
TRBJ2-6 | NA | TRBD1 | TRBV2 | TGTGCCAGCAGACAGGGGGTTTTCTCTGGGGCCAACGTCCTGACTTTC | CASRQGVFSGANVLTF
TRBJ1-1 | NA | NA | TRBV6-5 | TGTGCCAGCAGGTGGGGGGACACTGAAGCTTTCTTT | CASRWGDTEAFF
TRBJ2-5 | NA | NA | TRBV19 | TGTGCCAGTAGTGCTCGCTCTAGCGAACAAGAGACCCAGTACTTC | CASSARSSEQETQYF
TRBJ2-1 | NA | TRBD2 | TRBV7-2 | TGTGCCAGCAGCTTAGTGACTAGCGGGAGGGCCTATAACGATGAGCAGTTCTTC | CASSLVTSGRAYNDEQFF
TRBJ2-1 | NA | TRBD2 | TRBV9 | TGTGCCAGCAGCACACGACTAGCGGGAGGCAATGAGCAGTTCTTC | CASSTRLAGGNEQFF
TRBJ1-1 | NA | NA | TRBV18 | TGTGCCAGCTCACGGGGGTTACAGGGCGCTGAGGACACTGAAGCTTTCTTT | CASSRGLQGAEDTEAFF
TRBJ1-2 | NA | NA | TRBV2 | TGTGCCAGCAATTCAGAAAACTATGGCTACACCTTC | CASNSENYGYTF
TRBJ2-1 | NA | NA | TRBV19 | TGTGCCAGTAGTATGCGCTTTTACTCCTACAATGAGCAGTTCTTC | CASSMRFYSYNEQFF
TRBJ2-2 | NA | TRBD2 | TRBV3-1/TRBV3-2 | TGTGCCAGCAGTCGACTAGCGGGAGCTACCGGGGAGCTGTTTTTT | CASSRLAGATGELFF
TRBJ1-2 | once | NA | TRBV5-4 | TGTGCCAGCAGCTTGGTAGGGGACCCCGGAGGGGGCTACACCTTC | CASSLVGDPGGGYTF
TRBJ1-1 | NA | NA | TRBV7-2 | TGTGCCAGCAGCTCAATCGGACTTGCGAACACTGAAGCTTTCTTT | CASSSIGLANTEAFF
TRBJ2-5 | once | TRBD2 | TRBV30 | TGTGCCTGGAGTCAGGGACTAGCGGCACAAGAGACCCAGTACTTC | CAWSQGLAAQETQYF
TRBJ1-5 | NA | NA | TRBV4-1 | TGCGCCAGCAGCCAAGGGACAGGCAATCAGCCCCAGCATTTT | CASSQGTGNQPQHF
TRBJ1-2 | NA | NA | TRBV12-3/TRBV12-4 | TGTGCCAGCAGGGGAGGCCTCTATGGCTACACCTTC | CASRGGLYGYTF
TRBJ2-7 | once | TRBD1 | TRBV10-3 | TGTGCCATCAGCCCGGGACAGGGGTTCTACGAGCAGTACTTC | CAISPGQGFYEQYF
TRBJ1-4 | once | TRBD1 | TRBV5-1 | TGCGCCAGCAGCTCGCAGACAGGGAGTGAAAAACTGTTTTTT | CASSSQTGSEKLFF
TRBJ1-5 | NA | NA | TRBV19 | TGTGCCAGTAGTCCCAGCAGGGGAGATCAGCCCCAGCATTTT | CASSPSRGDQPQHF
TRBJ1-1 | NA | NA | TRBV4-1 | TGCGCCAGCAGCCAATTCGACAGGTACACTGAAGCTTTCTTT | CASSQFDRYTEAFF
TRBJ2-5 | NA | NA | TRBV10-1 | TGCGCCAGCAGTGAGTCGGTGGCAGCGCAAGAGACCCAGTACTTC | CASSESVAAQETQYF
TRBJ2-1 | NA | TRBD2 | TRBV5-1 | TGCGCCAGCGGAACTAGCGGGGGACACAATGAGCAGTTCTTC | CASGTSGGHNEQFF
TRBJ2-5 | NA | TRBD2 | TRBV5-6 | TGTGCCAGCAGCTCGGACTGGGGTAGCGGGAGTGAGACCCAGTACTTC | CASSSDWGSGSETQYF
TRBJ2-1 | once | NA | TRBV5-6 | TGTGCCAGCAGCTTGTTACCAGGGGCCTACAATGAGCAGTTCTTC | CASSLLPGAYNEQFF
TRBJ2-6 | NA | NA | TRBV30 | TGTGCCTGGAGTCGGTTCTCTGGGGCCAACGTCCTGACTTTC | CAWSRFSGANVLTF
TRBJ2-7 | NA | NA | TRBV7-2 | TGTGCCAGCAGCTTAGCAGGGGGAACTTACTCCTACGAGCAGTACTTC | CASSLAGGTYSYEQYF
TRBJ1-6 | NA | NA | TRBV7-6 | TGTGCCAGCAGCTTAGCGGACAGCAATAATTCACCCCTCCACTTT | CASSLADSNNSPLHF
TRBJ1-1 | NA | NA | TRBV29-1 | TGCAGCGTTCGACAGGCCCCGGGCACTGAAGCTTTCTTT | CSVRQAPGTEAFF
TRBJ2-1 | NA | TRBD1 | TRBV7-9 | TGTGCCAGCAGCGCGCCGGGACAGGGATTCGGTGAGCAGTTCTTC | CASSAPGQGFGEQFF
TRBJ2-1 | once | TRBD2 | TRBV11-2 | TGTGCCAGCAGCTTAACTAGCGGGACCAATGAGCAGTTCTTC | CASSLTSGTNEQFF
TRBJ1-5 | NA | TRBD1 | TRBV7-8 | TGTGCCAGCAGCTTAGTATCGGGACAGGCTCAAAAAGGAGATCGGCCCCAGCATTTT | CASSLVSGQAQKGDRPQHF
TRBJ2-1 | NA | NA | TRBV24-1 | TGTGCCACCAGTGACGGACAGCTCCTAGACAATGAGCAGTTCTTC | CATSDGQLLDNEQFF
TRBJ1-1 | NA | NA | TRBV4-1 | TGCGCCAGCAGCCAAAACACAGGGAACACTGAAGCTTTCTTT | CASSQNTGNTEAFF
TRBJ2-1 | NA | NA | TRBV7-3 | TGTGCCAGCAGCTTACGCGGGGAACCCTACAATGAGCAGTTCTTC | CASSLRGEPYNEQFF
TRBJ2-1 | NA | NA | TRBV15 | TGTGCCACCAGCAGAGGGGGGGACGTCCGACGGTACAATGAGCAGTTCTTC | CATSRGGDVRRYNEQFF
TRBJ2-4 | NA | NA | TRBV3-1/TRBV3-2 | TGTGCCAGCAGCCAACTGCAGGGGGGAAACATTCAGTACTTC | CASSQLQGGNIQYF
TRBJ2-1 | NA | NA | TRBV7-3 | TGTGCCAGCAGCTCAGGGGATTCCAATGAGCAGTTCTTC | CASSSGDSNEQFF
TRBJ1-4 | NA | NA | TRBV5-1 | TGCGCCAGCAGCCGCACGAACCAGGGAGGAAATGAAAAACTGTTTTTT | CASSRTNQGGNEKLFF
TRBJ2-7 | once | TRBD1 | TRBV28 | TGTGCCAGCAGTTCCGGGACAGGGGAACACGAGCAGTACTTC | CASSSGTGEHEQYF
TRBJ1-1 | few | TRBD1 | TRBV2 | TGTGCCAGCGTACAGCAGACAGGGGGCACTGAAGCTTTCTTT | CASVQQTGGTEAFF
TRBJ1-5 | NA | NA | TRBV7-2 | TGTGCCAGCAGCTTAGTGGGGACCGGGGGGCTTAGCAATCAGCCCCAGCATTTT | CASSLVGTGGLSNQPQHF
TRBJ2-2 | NA | NA | TRBV6-2/TRBV6-3 | TGTGCCAGCAGTTACGAACGCCGGGGGGCGGGGGAGCTGTTTTTT | CASSYERRGAGELFF
TRBJ1-1 | NA | NA | TRBV18 | TGTGCCAGCTCACAAATGGCGGCAGGGGTGAGCACTGAAGCTTTCTTT | CASSQMAAGVSTEAFF
TRBJ2-7 | NA | NA | TRBV10-3 | TGTGCCATCAGTGATGGGACAAGGGGCTACGAGCAGTACTTC | CAISDGTRGYEQYF
TRBJ1-3 | NA | NA | TRBV5-1 | TGCGCCAGCAGCCGAACAGGGAGCTCTGGAAACACCATATATTTT | CASSRTGSSGNTIYF
TRBJ2-3 | once | TRBD2 | TRBV27 | TGTGCCAGCGTTGCCCCCGGGAGGCCAGATACGCAGTATTTT | CASVAPGRPDTQYF
TRBJ2-5 | NA | TRBD2 | TRBV11-2 | TGTGCCAGCAGCTTGCTAGCGGGAGTCGAAGAGACCCAGTACTTC | CASSLLAGVEETQYF
TRBJ2-7 | NA | NA | TRBV6-6 | TGTGCCAGCAGTTACTCGACGGAGGGAAGCTCCTACGAGCAGTACTTC | CASSYSTEGSSYEQYF
TRBJ1-2 | NA | NA | TRBV5-1 | TGCGCCAGCAGCTTGACGGCCGGGGACTATGGCTACACCTTC | CASSLTAGDYGYTF